Following are 16 T cell receptor beta chains from one sample sequenced in a study of cytomegalovirus exposure and HLA in healthy donors. Use of 60 Vbeta and 13 Jbeta primers characterized the PCR. TCRdb's table, derived via immunoSEQ multiplex PCR, lists solely in-frame clones and lacks some. Among roughly 160,000 clones listed, about four fifths were seen once. Sequenced material: PBMCs. The receptors originated from a man in his fifties or sixties in good health and CMV-seropositive.

The rearrangement joins TRBV30 to TRBJ1-1; no firm D call. V was trimmed by 3 bases and J by 0 bases, leaving 5 bases between them. The CDR3 has 12 residues. Per the germline V gene, CDR1 is GTSNPN and CDR2 is SVGIG (reference sequence). Here the CDR3 DNA reads TGTGCCTGGAGCCCAATGAACACTGAAGCTTTCTTT. It specifies CAWSPMNTEAFF.

The chain combines TRBV30 with TRBJ2-2; TRBD1 agrees at 8 bases. J gave up 4 bases and V 6 bases, and 4 bases lay outside the gene matches. There are 13 residues in the CDR3. Germline assignment: CDR1 GTSNPN and CDR2 SVGIG (reference sequence). The CDR3 reads CACRGQGTGELFF. CDR3 sequence (DNA): TGTGCCTGCAGGGGGCAGGGCACCGGGGAGCTGTTTTTT.

Notes on this clone: Other nucleotide sequences from this sample produce the same CDR3. V gene TRBV4-3 combines with J gene TRBJ1-4; no clear D gene. The V end lost 4 bases, the J end lost 5 bases, and 11 bases lay between the germline ends. CDR1 is LGHNA, CDR2 YSLEER, per germline. This CDR3 spans 14 amino acids. The CDR3, as DNA: TGCGCCAGCAGCCCTCGGAGGGTAAATGAAAAACTGTTTTTT. Translated, it gives CASSPRRVNEKLFF.

The V gene is TRBV28, the J gene TRBJ2-5; 8 bases line up with TRBD1. V shed 5 bases and J 2 bases; nucleotides not matched to a gene: 10. The length of the CDR3 is 16 residues. Germline CDR1 MDHEN, CDR2 SYDVKM. This chain's CDR3 is CASSGDRLTRQETQYF. The DNA for the CDR3 is TGTGCCAGCAGTGGGGACAGGCTCACAAGACAAGAGACCCAGTACTTC.

This chain links TRBV6-5 with TRBJ2-7, with D hard to call. The CDR3 spans 15 residues. Germline loops: CDR1 MNHEY, CDR2 SVGAGI. Trimming stripped 4 bases from V and 0 bases from J, with 13 bases between. CDR3 DNA: TGTGCCAGCAGTTTGACATCGGTTGACTCCTACGAGCAGTACTTC. Encoded protein: CASSLTSVDSYEQYF.

This rearrangement joins TRBV5-8 to TRBJ2-3; 7 bases are a match to TRBD1. This CDR3 has 14 amino acids. From germline, CDR1 is SGHTS and CDR2 YDEGEE. The V and J ends lost 4 bases and 5 bases, in that order; junction bases with no gene match: 7. CDR3 protein: CASSGGQTIDTQYF. The CDR3 coding sequence is TGTGCCAGCAGCGGGGGACAGACGATAGATACGCAGTATTTT.

The V and J genes are TRBV2 and TRBJ1-6, with a possible D match to TRBD1 (5 bases). The CDR3 consists of 15 residues. V dropped 5 bases and J dropped 8 bases, with 16 bases sitting between them. Germline CDR1 is SNHLY and CDR2 is FYNNEI. The CDR3 DNA sequence: TGTGCCAGCAGTCCGGAATTTTCGGGGGATTCACCCCTCCACTTT. Protein product: CASSPEFSGDSPLHF.

The chain has TRBV9 and TRBJ2-3; 8 bases line up with TRBD1. Germline-derived CDR1 and CDR2 are SGDLS and YYNGEE. This CDR3 region has 14 residues. J lost 6 bases, V lost 3 bases, and 6 bases had no gene match. The CDR3 sequence is CASSADRDEDTQYF. The CDR3 coding sequence is TGTGCCAGCAGCGCGGACAGGGATGAGGATACGCAGTATTTT.

This clone was picked up a small number of times. The genes are TRBV27 and TRBJ2-4; perhaps TRBD2 as D (5 bases). This CDR3 is 16 amino acids long. V shed 0 bases and J shed 3 bases, with 12 bases lying between them. Germline V lookup: CDR1 MNHEY, CDR2 SMNVEV (reference sequence). DNA for the CDR3: TGTGCCAGCAGTTTATCGGGCGGGTTTGGCAAAAACATTCAGTACTTC. Translation gives CASSLSGGFGKNIQYF.

J is TRBJ2-1 and V is TRBV6-1; D remains unclear. V gave up 1 base and J gave up 0 bases, with 7 bases separating them. Per the germline V gene, CDR1 is MNHNS and CDR2 is SASEGT. CDR3 length: 15 residues. CDR3 residues: CASSEEFSSYNEQFF. The CDR3 region has the DNA TGTGCCAGCAGTGAAGAGTTTAGCTCCTACAATGAGCAGTTCTTC.

The chain has TRBV29-1 and TRBJ2-1; 8 positions agree with TRBD1. Trimming cost V 4 bases and J 2 bases; bases outside gene matches: 7. The CDR3 runs 15 residues. Germline loops: CDR1 SQVTM, CDR2 ANQGSEA. Here the CDR3 DNA reads TGCAGCGTTGTTCTCCAGGGGGCCACCTACAATGAGCAGTTCTTC. It codes for CSVVLQGATYNEQFF.

The chain combines TRBV7-6 with TRBJ2-3; D is possibly TRBD2 (6 bases). Germline values: CDR1 SGHVS, CDR2 FNYEAQ. The CDR3 covers 15 residues. The V end lost 0 bases, the J end lost 2 bases, and 9 bases lay between the germline ends. CDR3 amino acids: CASSLAGGNTDTQYF. In nucleotides, the CDR3 is TGTGCCAGCAGCTTAGCGGGAGGAAACACAGATACGCAGTATTTT.

This sequence joins TRBV7-2 and TRBJ1-2; D is unclear. Trimming stripped 3 bases from V and 2 bases from J, with 7 bases between. This CDR3 is built from 13 residues. Germline V gene data show CDR1 as SGHTA and CDR2 as FQGNSA. Here the CDR3 reads CASSLKQNYGYTF. CDR3 in DNA: TGTGCCAGCAGCTTGAAACAGAACTATGGCTACACCTTC.

The CDR3 region has the DNA TGTGCCAGCAGCCCCGGACAGGGCGGGTACGAGCAGTACTTC. Translated: CASSPGQGGYEQYF. This chain links TRBV6-5 with TRBJ2-7; 8 bases align to TRBD1. The CDR3 runs to 14 residues. V lost 6 bases to trimming and J lost 4 bases; unmatched junction nucleotides: 8. Germline-derived CDR1 and CDR2 are MNHEY and SVGAGI.

The CDR3 protein is CASSLVAGGKSNEQYF. CDR3 DNA sequence: TGTGCCAGCAGCTTAGTAGCGGGGGGAAAAAGTAACGAGCAGTACTTC. The chain is built from TRBV7-9 and TRBJ2-7; 10 bases align to TRBD2. The CDR3 extends over 16 amino acids. The V gene end was trimmed by 1 base and the J gene end by 5 bases; junction bases not matched to a gene: 8. Germline-derived CDR1 and CDR2 are SEHNR and FQNEAQ (reference sequence).

This chain connects TRBV28 to TRBJ2-5; 13 bases agree with TRBD2. CDR1 MDHEN and CDR2 SYDVKM come from the germline V gene. Trimming removed 3 bases from V and 2 bases from J; junction bases left unmatched: 6. The CDR3 covers 17 residues. CDR3 residues: CASSFHGLAGVQETQYF. Written as DNA, the CDR3 is TGTGCCAGCAGTTTCCACGGACTAGCGGGGGTTCAAGAGACCCAGTACTTC. The variable domain in full, completed from reference TRBV28 and TRBJ2-5, reads DVKVTQSSRYLVKRTGEKVFLECVQDMDHENMFWYRQDPGLGLRLIYFSYDVKMKEKGDIPEGYSVSREKKERFSLILESASTNQTSMYLCASSFHGLAGVQETQYFGPGTRLLVL.